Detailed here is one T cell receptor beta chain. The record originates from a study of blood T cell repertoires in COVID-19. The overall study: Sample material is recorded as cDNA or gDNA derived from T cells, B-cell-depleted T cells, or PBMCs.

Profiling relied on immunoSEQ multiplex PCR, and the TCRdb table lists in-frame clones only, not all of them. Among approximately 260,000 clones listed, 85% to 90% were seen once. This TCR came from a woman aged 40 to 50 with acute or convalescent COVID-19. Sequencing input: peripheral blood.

The CDR3, as DNA: TGTGCCAGCAGTCTAAGCGGGGGTCTATCCTACAATGAGCAGTTCTTC. Translated: CASSLSGGLSYNEQFF. This rearrangement joins TRBV7-2 to TRBJ2-1; 8 bases line up with TRBD2. The V gene end was trimmed by 6 bases and the J gene end by 1 base; junction bases not matched to a gene: 8. CDR1 is SGHTA, CDR2 FQGNSA, per germline. This CDR3 is 16 amino acids long.